A selection of T cell receptor beta chains follows, all from one sample in a study of lymphopenia after photon versus proton radiotherapy. Here immunoSEQ multiplex PCR was the method, and the copy in TCRdb shows in-frame clones only, minus some. This sample has 70,000 or so clones, with approximately 91% found just once. Sequences were derived from peripheral blood, sampled from a patient treated with photon-based radiotherapy. The receptors were gathered from an older woman with pancreatic cancer. Both conserved end residues are part of each CDR3. D genes are given only for firm matches. Not every row has a clone size; where given, it reads once, few, many or a size class.

>.|TRBV18|.|TRBJ1-2
TGTGCCAGCTCACCGAGTAGAGGGGCAGGCTATGGCTACACCTTC
CASSPSRGAGYGYTF
>TRBD1|TRBV9|.|TRBJ1-6
TGTGCCAGCAGCGCCCAGGGGGATAATTCACCCCTCCACTTT
CASSAQGDNSPLHF
>.|TRBV28|.|TRBJ2-5
TGTGCCAGCAGTTTAGCAGAGACCCAGTACTTC
CASSLAETQYF
>.|TRBV6-5|few|TRBJ1-2
TGTGCCAGCAGACCCGGGGGGAACTATGGCTACACCTTC
CASRPGGNYGYTF
>.|TRBV7-2|.|TRBJ2-1
TGTGCCAGCTCGCCTCACAGCTCCTACAATGAGCAGTTCTTC
CASSPHSSYNEQFF
>.|TRBV5-1|once|TRBJ2-3
TGCGCCAGCAGCCAAACAGGGTTAAGTACAGATACGCAGTATTTT
CASSQTGLSTDTQYF
>.|TRBV19|.|TRBJ2-5
TGTGCCAGTACCCAGAACGGGTATGGAGAGACCCAGTACTTC
CASTQNGYGETQYF
>.|TRBV11-2|once|TRBJ2-1
TGTGCCAGCAGCGGGACCCTTTTGGATGAGCAGTTCTTC
CASSGTLLDEQFF
>.|TRBV4-1|.|TRBJ1-1
TGCGCCAGCAGCCCGAAGGCAGGGCAGAACACTGAAGCTTTCTTT
CASSPKAGQNTEAFF
>.|TRBV6-1|.|TRBJ2-3
TGTGCCAGCAGCGTCTCAGATACGCAGTATTTT
CASSVSDTQYF
>.|TRBV6-1|once|TRBJ1-1
TGTGCCAGCACTTGGACAGTGCCTGAAGCTTTCTTT
CASTWTVPEAFF
>TRBD1|TRBV19|.|TRBJ1-6
TGTGCCAGTAGCGCCGGGACAGAAAATTCACCCCTCCACTTT
CASSAGTENSPLHF
>.|TRBV4-1|once|TRBJ1-5
TGCGCCAGCAGCCAACTGACACGACAGCAGCCCCAGCATTTT
CASSQLTRQQPQHF
>TRBD1|TRBV7-9|.|TRBJ1-4
TGTGCCAGCAGCCTCACGGGACAGACTAGGGAAAAACTGTTTTTT
CASSLTGQTREKLFF
>.|TRBV4-3|.|TRBJ2-1
TGCGCCAGCAGCCAAGTAGGTCGACAGTCCATCTACAATGAGCAGTTCTTC
CASSQVGRQSIYNEQFF
>TRBD2|TRBV7-3|.|TRBJ2-7
TGTGCCAGCAGCTTACAGGCTAGCGGGAGCTACGAGCAGTACTTC
CASSLQASGSYEQYF